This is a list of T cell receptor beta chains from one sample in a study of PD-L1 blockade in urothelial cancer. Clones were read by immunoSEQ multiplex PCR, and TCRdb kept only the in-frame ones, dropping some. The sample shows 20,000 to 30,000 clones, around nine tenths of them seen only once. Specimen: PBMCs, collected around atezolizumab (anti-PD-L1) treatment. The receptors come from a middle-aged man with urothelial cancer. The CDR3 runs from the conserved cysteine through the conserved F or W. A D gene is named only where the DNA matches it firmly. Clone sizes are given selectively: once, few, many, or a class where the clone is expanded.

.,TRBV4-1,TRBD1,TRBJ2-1,TGCGCCAGCAGCCAACAGACAGGGGTTTTGTTCTTC,CASSQQTGVLFF
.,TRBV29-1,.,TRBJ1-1,TGCAGCGTTGAAGCACTTCTAACTGAAGCTTTCTTT,CSVEALLTEAFF
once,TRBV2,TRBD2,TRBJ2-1,TGTGCCAGCAGATTAGCGGGGGCCAACAACAATGAGCAGTTCTTC,CASRLAGANNNEQFF
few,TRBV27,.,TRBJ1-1,TGTGCCAGCAGTTTAGGGGCACTGAGCACTGAAGCTTTCTTT,CASSLGALSTEAFF
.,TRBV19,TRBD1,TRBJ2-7,TGTGCCAGTAGCCCGGACAGGGACTCCTACGAGCAGTACTTC,CASSPDRDSYEQYF
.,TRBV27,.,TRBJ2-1,TGTGCCAGCCCGGAACGAGGGAGTAAGTACAATGAGCAGTTCTTC,CASPERGSKYNEQFF
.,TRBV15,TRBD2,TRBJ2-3,TGTGCCACCAGCGCACGACTAGCGGGAGGGGCAGATACGCAGTATTTT,CATSARLAGGADTQYF
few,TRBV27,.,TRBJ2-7,TGTGCCAGCAGTAAAAAACAGGCGCGATCCTACGAGCAGTACTTC,CASSKKQARSYEQYF
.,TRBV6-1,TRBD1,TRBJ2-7,TGTGCCAGCAGAATACAGGGGGTAAGGAACGAGCAGTACTTC,CASRIQGVRNEQYF
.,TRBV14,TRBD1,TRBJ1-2,TGTGCCAGCAGCCAAGGACAGGGCTATGGCTACACCTTC,CASSQGQGYGYTF
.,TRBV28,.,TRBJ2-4,TGTGCCAGCAGTCGGAGAGCCAAAAACATTCAGTACTTC,CASSRRAKNIQYF
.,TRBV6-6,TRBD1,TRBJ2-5,TGTGCCAGCAGTTATCGGACAGGGGGCCCTCAAGAGACCCAGTACTTC,CASSYRTGGPQETQYF
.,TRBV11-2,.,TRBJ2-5,TGTGCCAGCAGCTTAGTGGGCAGGTCGGAGACCCAGTACTTC,CASSLVGRSETQYF
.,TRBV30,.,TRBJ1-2,TGTGCCTGGAGTCGGGTCAGGGACTATGGCTACACCTTC,CAWSRVRDYGYTF
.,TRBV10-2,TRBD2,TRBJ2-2,TGCGCCAGCAGCCTACTAGCGTCGAACACCGGGGAGCTGTTTTTT,CASSLLASNTGELFF
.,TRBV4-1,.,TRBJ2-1,TGCGCCAGCAGCCCCTCGAGCGGGTACGTCTACAATGAGCAGTTCTTC,CASSPSSGYVYNEQFF
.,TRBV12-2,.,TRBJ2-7,TGTGCAAGTCGCTTAGCGCGGCGGGAAACCTACGAGCAGTACTTC,CASRLARRETYEQYF
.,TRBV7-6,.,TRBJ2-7,TGTGCCAGCAGCTCCCGGGTCAGAACCCCCGAGCAGTACTTC,CASSSRVRTPEQYF
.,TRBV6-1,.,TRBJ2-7,TGTGCCAGCAGTGAAGCTCTCCGCTACGAGCAGTACTTC,CASSEALRYEQYF
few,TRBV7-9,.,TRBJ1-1,TGTGCCAGCAGCTTAGTCCTGTCTGAAGCTTTCTTT,CASSLVLSEAFF
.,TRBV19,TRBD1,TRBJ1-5,TGTGCCAGTAGGGGGGGCGACAGGGAGCATTTT,CASRGGDREHF
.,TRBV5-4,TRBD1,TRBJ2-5,TGTGCCAGCAGCTTACAGGGGGCGGAGACCCAGTACTTC,CASSLQGAETQYF
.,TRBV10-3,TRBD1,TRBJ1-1,TGTGCCATCAGTTCGGGACAGAAAAACACTGAAGCTTTCTTT,CAISSGQKNTEAFF
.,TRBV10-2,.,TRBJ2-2,TGCGCCAGCAGTGTAGCGGAGAACACCGGGGAGCTGTTTTTT,CASSVAENTGELFF
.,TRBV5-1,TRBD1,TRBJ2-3,TGCGCCAGCAGCTCAGGGACAGAGACGACAGATACGCAGTATTTT,CASSSGTETTDTQYF
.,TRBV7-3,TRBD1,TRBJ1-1,TGTGCCAGCAGCTACGACCGACAGGGGGTTGTAACTGAAGCTTTCTTT,CASSYDRQGVVTEAFF
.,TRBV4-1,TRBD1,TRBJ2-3,TGCGCCAGCAGCCAAAGACAGGGAAACACAGATACGCAGTATTTT,CASSQRQGNTDTQYF
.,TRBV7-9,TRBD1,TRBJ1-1,TGTGCCAGCAGACGGGACAGATCGGACACTGAAGCTTTCTTT,CASRRDRSDTEAFF
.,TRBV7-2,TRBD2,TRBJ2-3,TGTGCCAGCAGCTACCGAGCGGGAGTCACAGATACGCAGTATTTT,CASSYRAGVTDTQYF
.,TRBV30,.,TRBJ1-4,TGTGCCTGGGCTGGATTCTGGGGCTCCGATGAAAAACTGTTTTTT,CAWAGFWGSDEKLFF
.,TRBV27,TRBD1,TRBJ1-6,TGTGCCAGCAAACCAGGACAGGGGGACTCACCCCTCCACTTT,CASKPGQGDSPLHF
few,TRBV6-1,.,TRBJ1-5,TGTGCCAGCAGCGCCGAGCGTGACCTGCCCCAGCATTTT,CASSAERDLPQHF
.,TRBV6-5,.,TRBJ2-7,TGTGCCAGCACCATATACAGGGACTCCTACGAGCAGTACTTC,CASTIYRDSYEQYF
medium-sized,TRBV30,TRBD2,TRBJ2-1,TGTGCCTGGAGTGTCGGTGGCGGGAGGGTCTCCTACAATGAGCAGTTCTTC,CAWSVGGGRVSYNEQFF
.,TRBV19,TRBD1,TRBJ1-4,TGTGCCAGTAGTCCTTACCGGACAGGGTCTAATGAAAAACTGTTTTTT,CASSPYRTGSNEKLFF
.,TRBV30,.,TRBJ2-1,TGTGCCTGGAGCCCACAGGGCCGGGAGCAGTTCTTC,CAWSPQGREQFF
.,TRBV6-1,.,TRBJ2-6,TGTGCCAGCAGTGAAAGGGGTACTGGGGCCAACGTCCTGACTTTC,CASSERGTGANVLTF
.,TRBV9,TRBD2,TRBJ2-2,TGTGCCAGCAGCAAACTAGCGGGGGGTACCGGGGAGCTGTTTTTT,CASSKLAGGTGELFF
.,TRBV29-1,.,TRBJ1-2,TGCAGCGTTGGGAGGGGAGGATATGGCTACACCTTC,CSVGRGGYGYTF
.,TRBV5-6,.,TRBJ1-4,TGTGCCAGCAGCTTAAGGACCACCCGACAGGTTGAAAAACTGTTTTTT,CASSLRTTRQVEKLFF
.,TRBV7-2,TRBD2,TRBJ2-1,TGTGCCAGCAGCACACCCAGGGGACTAGCGGGAGCCAATGAGCAGTTCTTC,CASSTPRGLAGANEQFF
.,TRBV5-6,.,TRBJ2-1,TGTGCCAGCAGCTTGAGACAGGTCTCCTACAATGAGCAGTTCTTC,CASSLRQVSYNEQFF
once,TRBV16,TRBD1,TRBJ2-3,TGTGCCAGCAGCCGGAAAAGGGGGCAGTCAGATACGCAGTATTTT,CASSRKRGQSDTQYF
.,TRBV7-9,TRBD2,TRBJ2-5,TGTGCCAGCAGCTTAGGAGGGGATTCGGGGGGGGAGACCCAGTACTTC,CASSLGGDSGGETQYF
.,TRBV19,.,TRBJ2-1,TGTGCCAGTACCCTAGGGACAGAGCAGTTCTTC,CASTLGTEQFF
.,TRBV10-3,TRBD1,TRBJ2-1,TGTGCCATCAGTGGTGATACAGGGGCAAATGAGCAGTTCTTC,CAISGDTGANEQFF
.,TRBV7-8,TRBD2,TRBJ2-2,TGTGCCAGCAGCCTGGGACTAGCGGATCGCACCGGGGAGCTGTTTTTT,CASSLGLADRTGELFF